The 27 T cell receptor beta chains below were found in one sample sequenced in a study of T cell responses to AZD1222 COVID-19 vaccine. Some clones are missing from TCRdb's copy, which holds only in-frame ones; the method was immunoSEQ multiplex PCR. This sample has 90,000 or so clones, with about nine tenths found just once. Source: peripheral blood, taken 28 days after the second AZD1222 dose. The origin of the receptors is an adult who received the AZD1222 COVID-19 vaccine.

The chain recombines TRBV9 with TRBJ2-3, with a tentative D call TRBD1 (7 bases). Trimming cost V 2 bases and J 2 bases, with 12 bases left between them. Germline CDR1 and CDR2: SGDLS and YYNGEE. This CDR3 contains 15 residues. For the CDR3, the DNA is TGTGCCAGCAGCGTGGAGGGGGCTCCCACAGATACGCAGTATTTT. This encodes CASSVEGAPTDTQYF.

This rearrangement joins TRBV7-2 to TRBJ2-7; either TRBD1 or TRBD2 may fit D (5 bases each). The V and J ends lost 2 bases and 0 bases respectively, with 20 bases between them. Germline assignment: CDR1 SGHTA and CDR2 FQGNSA. The CDR3 sequence is 18 residues long. As DNA, the CDR3 is TGTGCCAGCAGCTTAAGGGAACTCCGGGGCTTGAGCTCCTACGAGCAGTACTTC. Protein: CASSLRELRGLSSYEQYF.

The CDR3 here is CASSLVRGSAGELFF. DNA for the CDR3: TGTGCCAGCAGCTTAGTACGGGGGTCGGCCGGGGAGCTGTTTTTT. The V and J genes are TRBV11-3 and TRBJ2-2, with D possibly matching TRBD2 (6 bases). Deletions cut 1 base from V and 6 bases from J, with 12 bases between. The CDR3 spans 15 residues. Germline loops: CDR1 SGHNT, CDR2 YENEEA.

V is TRBV30 and J is TRBJ1-6; D gene ambiguous. V lost 2 bases and J lost 0, with 8 bases in between. The CDR3 length is 15 residues. CDR1 and CDR2 (germline): GTSNPN, SVGIG (reference sequence). The CDR3 bases are TGTGCCTGGAGTCCCGTAAGCTCCTATAATTCACCCCTCCACTTT. It translates to CAWSPVSSYNSPLHF.

The chain combines TRBV9 with TRBJ1-2; TRBD1 might be the D (5 bases). V was cut by 4 bases and J by 8 bases, with 12 bases left in between. From germline, CDR1 is SGDLS and CDR2 YYNGEE. This CDR3 has 12 residues. CDR3 nucleotide sequence: TGTGCCAGCAGCCCCGACGGGGACGGCTACACCTTC. It encodes CASSPDGDGYTF.

This rearrangement joins TRBV10-1 to TRBJ2-5; TRBD2 agrees at 12 bases. The CDR3 sequence is 15 residues long. Germline CDR1 reads WNHNN; CDR2 reads SYGVQD (reference sequence). Unmatched junction bases numbered 0, after V lost 2 bases and J lost 2 bases. CDR3 region: CASSEGTSGQETQYF. Here the CDR3 DNA reads TGCGCCAGCAGTGAGGGGACTAGCGGGCAAGAGACCCAGTACTTC.

This chain joins TRBV6-5 and TRBJ1-2; D gene uncertain. The CDR3 contains 13 residues. Trimming pared 6 bases from V and 4 bases from J, leaving 12 bases between. Germline loops: CDR1 MNHEY, CDR2 SVGAGI. In nucleotides, the CDR3 is TGTGCCAGCAGCCGTGAGGTTGGCTATGGCTACACCTTC. Its translation: CASSREVGYGYTF.

The V gene is TRBV30, the J gene TRBJ1-2; 10 bases align to TRBD1. Germline lookup yields CDR1 GTSNPN and CDR2 SVGIG (reference sequence). Trimming removed 3 bases from V and 2 bases from J; junction bases left unmatched: 0. This CDR3 is 13 amino acids long. CDR3 sequence: CAWRDRGNYGYTF. CDR3 DNA sequence: TGTGCCTGGAGGGACAGGGGGAACTATGGCTACACCTTC.

This sequence joins TRBV7-3 and TRBJ1-6, with D perhaps matching TRBD1 (6 bases). The CDR3 contains 12 residues. Germline values: CDR1 SGHTA, CDR2 FQGTGA. V lost 5 bases and J lost 12, with 11 bases in between. The CDR3 DNA sequence: TGTGCCAGCAGCCCAGGGGAGGGACCCCTCCACTTT. It yields the protein CASSPGEGPLHF.

The chain combines TRBV15 with TRBJ1-4, with D possibly matching TRBD1 (5 bases). CDR3 size: 14 residues. Germline CDR1 and CDR2: LNHNV and YYDKDF (reference sequence). Deletions cut 0 bases from V and 12 bases from J, with 14 bases between. This CDR3 reads CATSRDQGLVELFF. The CDR3, as DNA: TGTGCCACCAGCAGAGATCAGGGCTTGGTTGAACTGTTTTTT.

V usage is TRBV6-6 and J usage is TRBJ2-1; TRBD2 matches at 7 bases. After removal of 9 bases from V and 0 bases from J, the junction contained 11 bases not matched to a gene. The CDR3 contains 16 residues. CDR1 and CDR2 (germline): MNHNY, SVGAGI (reference sequence). The CDR3 nucleotides are TGTGCCAGTCACCGATCCGGGACTACCTCCTACAATGAGCAGTTCTTC. It codes for CASHRSGTTSYNEQFF.

The chain couples TRBV27 to TRBJ2-1, with 9 bases matching TRBD1. This CDR3 is built from 14 residues. Germline V gene sequence: CDR1 MNHEY, CDR2 SMNVEV (reference sequence). Trimming took 9 bases from V and 3 from J; bases not matched to a gene: 6. CDR3: CASADRGIYNEQFF. CDR3 bases: TGTGCCAGTGCGGACAGGGGCATCTACAATGAGCAGTTCTTC.

The chain uses TRBV6-2 or TRBV6-3 and TRBJ1-5; 7 positions match TRBD1. V dropped 0 bases and J dropped 4; count of bases not matched to a gene: 9. The CDR3 loop spans 17 amino acids. CDR1 and CDR2 (germline): MNHEY, SVGEGT. CDR3 protein: CASSYSRGTGENQPQHF. Written as DNA, the CDR3 is TGTGCCAGCAGTTACTCGAGAGGAACAGGGGAAAATCAGCCCCAGCATTTT.

The genes are TRBV19 and TRBJ1-5; a weak D match, TRBD1 (5 bases). Deletions cut 5 bases from V and 3 bases from J, with 17 bases between. CDR3 length equals 16 residues. From germline, CDR1 is LNHDA and CDR2 SQIVND (reference sequence). In DNA, the CDR3 is TGTGCCAGTAGTTGGGCAACCAGGGCCTCCAATCAGCCCCAGCATTTT. Its translation is CASSWATRASNQPQHF. Filled out from reference TRBV19 and TRBJ1-5, the complete variable domain reads DGGITQSPKYLFRKEGQNVTLSCEQNLNHDAMYWYRQDPGQGLRLIYYSQIVNDFQKGDIAEGYSVSREKKESFPLTVTSAQKNPTAFYLCASSWATRASNQPQHFGDGTRLSIL.

This clone was detected a few times. The CDR3 reads CASEGQIYEQYF. CDR3 coding DNA: TGTGCCAGCGAAGGACAGATCTACGAGCAGTACTTC. This chain uses TRBV11-2 with TRBJ2-7, with D possibly TRBD1 on 6 matching bases. The germline gives CDR1 SGHAT, CDR2 FQNNGV. V dropped 8 bases and J dropped 3 bases, with 11 bases sitting between them. This CDR3 is built from 12 residues. Looking up the rest from reference TRBV11-2 and TRBJ2-7 gives the full variable domain: EAGVAQSPRYKIIEKRQSVAFWCNPISGHATLYWYQQILGQGPKLLIQFQNNGVVDDSQLPKDRFSAERLKGVDSTLKIQPAKLEDSAVYLCASEGQIYEQYFGPGTRLTVT.

J is TRBJ2-5 and V is TRBV12-5, with a possible D match to TRBD2 (5 bases). Germline V gives CDR1 LGHNT, CDR2 FRNRAP. This CDR3 region has 18 residues. V gave up 1 base and J gave up 7 bases, with 25 bases separating them. The CDR3 spells CASGLAKKDSLPGRTQYF. For the CDR3, the DNA is TGTGCTAGTGGTTTGGCGAAAAAGGACTCCCTCCCAGGTCGGACCCAGTACTTC.

The chain links TRBV28 to TRBJ2-7, with 7 positions matching TRBD1. V shed 4 bases and J 0 bases; nucleotides not matched to a gene: 6. The CDR3 sequence is 15 residues long. Germline CDR1 and CDR2: MDHEN and SYDVKM. The CDR3, as DNA: TGTGCCAGCAGTTACAGGGGATTGCGCTCCTACGAGCAGTACTTC. Encoded protein: CASSYRGLRSYEQYF.

The V and J genes are TRBV12-3 or TRBV12-4 and TRBJ2-3, with D unclear. V shed 3 bases and J shed 6 bases, with 7 bases lying between them. This CDR3 contains 12 residues. The CDR3 protein is CASSFGSDTQYF. CDR3 DNA sequence: TGTGCCAGCAGTTTTGGGTCGGATACGCAGTATTTT.

This sequence joins TRBV4-3 and TRBJ1-1; D remains unclear. This CDR3 has 14 residues. V dropped 3 bases and J dropped 1 base, with 9 bases sitting between them. CDR1 is LGHNA, CDR2 YSLEER, per germline. The CDR3 DNA reads TGCGCCAGCAGCCAGGGGATGGAGAACACTGAAGCTTTCTTT. Encoded protein: CASSQGMENTEAFF.

Concerning this clone itself: The same CDR3 is also encoded by other DNA sequences in this sample. The rearrangement links TRBV28 to TRBJ1-1, with no clear D. The germline CDR1 and CDR2 sequences are MDHEN and SYDVKM. This CDR3 is 12 amino acids long. V was clipped by 3 bases and J by 5 bases, with 7 bases between them. This CDR3 is CASSLTGTEAFF. CDR3 coding DNA: TGTGCCAGCAGTTTGACGGGAACTGAAGCTTTCTTT.

CDR3 DNA: TGTGCCAGCAGTCCTGACAGTTACTACGAGCAGTACTTC. Protein sequence: CASSPDSYYEQYF. The chain couples TRBV12-3 or TRBV12-4 to TRBJ2-7, with D possibly being TRBD1 (5 bases). V dropped 5 bases and J dropped 3 bases, with 11 bases sitting between them. This CDR3 region has 13 residues.

The chain's CDR3 is CASSGIWTGKSGELFF. CDR3 in DNA: TGTGCCAGCAGTGGGATTTGGACAGGGAAGTCCGGGGAGCTGTTTTTT. The chain recombines TRBV2 with TRBJ2-2; TRBD1 matches at 8 bases. This CDR3 spans 16 amino acids. V dropped 4 bases and J dropped 6; count of bases not matched to a gene: 10. Germline V gene data show CDR1 as SNHLY and CDR2 as FYNNEI.

The gene calls are TRBV27 and TRBJ1-6; D is possibly TRBD1 (5 bases). Germline V gene sequence: CDR1 MNHEY, CDR2 SMNVEV (reference sequence). The CDR3 spans 14 residues. Between the trimmed V and J ends, which lost 3 bases and 7 bases, there was a span of 10 bases. The CDR3 region is CASSFQGANSPLHF. CDR3 DNA: TGTGCCAGCAGTTTTCAAGGGGCGAATTCACCCCTCCACTTT.

The chain recombines TRBV5-1 with TRBJ1-4; D is unclear. CDR1 SGHRS and CDR2 YFSETQ come from the germline V gene. The V end was cut by 8 bases, the J end by 0 bases, with 14 bases between. This CDR3 contains 15 residues. The CDR3 DNA reads TGCGCCAGTGGTCTGGGGATTGCAACTAATGAAAAACTGTTTTTT. This codes for CASGLGIATNEKLFF.

The J gene is TRBJ1-1, the V gene TRBV30; weak D call: TRBD1 (5 bases). This CDR3 region has 13 residues. The germline V gene encodes CDR1 GTSNPN and CDR2 SVGIG (reference sequence). Trimming removed 6 bases at V and 11 bases at J, with 22 bases between. The CDR3: CACQWDARFVAFF. Here the CDR3 DNA reads TGTGCCTGCCAGTGGGACGCCCGGTTTGTGGCTTTCTTT.

The chain links TRBV11-2 to TRBJ2-6; tentative D call: TRBD2 (6 bases). The ends were cut back, 3 bases at V and 3 bases at J, with 18 bases in the middle. Germline values: CDR1 SGHAT, CDR2 FQNNGV. The CDR3 length is 18 residues. The CDR3, as DNA: TGTGCCAGCAGCTTGGACTTCGCCGCCGGGGGTGGGGCCAACGTCCTGACTTTC. This sequence encodes CASSLDFAAGGGANVLTF. The full variable domain, completed using reference TRBV11-2 and TRBJ2-6, is EAGVAQSPRYKIIEKRQSVAFWCNPISGHATLYWYQQILGQGPKLLIQFQNNGVVDDSQLPKDRFSAERLKGVDSTLKIQPAKLEDSAVYLCASSLDFAAGGGANVLTFGAGSRLTVL.

As DNA, the CDR3 is TGCGCCAGCAGCACCGGGACAGGGTTGTACGAGCAGTACTTC. Its translation is CASSTGTGLYEQYF. The genes are TRBV5-1 and TRBJ2-7; 9 nucleotides line up with TRBD1. Germline V gene lookup returns CDR1 SGHRS and CDR2 YFSETQ. This CDR3 spans 14 amino acids. V lost 4 bases to trimming and J lost 4 bases; unmatched junction nucleotides: 6.